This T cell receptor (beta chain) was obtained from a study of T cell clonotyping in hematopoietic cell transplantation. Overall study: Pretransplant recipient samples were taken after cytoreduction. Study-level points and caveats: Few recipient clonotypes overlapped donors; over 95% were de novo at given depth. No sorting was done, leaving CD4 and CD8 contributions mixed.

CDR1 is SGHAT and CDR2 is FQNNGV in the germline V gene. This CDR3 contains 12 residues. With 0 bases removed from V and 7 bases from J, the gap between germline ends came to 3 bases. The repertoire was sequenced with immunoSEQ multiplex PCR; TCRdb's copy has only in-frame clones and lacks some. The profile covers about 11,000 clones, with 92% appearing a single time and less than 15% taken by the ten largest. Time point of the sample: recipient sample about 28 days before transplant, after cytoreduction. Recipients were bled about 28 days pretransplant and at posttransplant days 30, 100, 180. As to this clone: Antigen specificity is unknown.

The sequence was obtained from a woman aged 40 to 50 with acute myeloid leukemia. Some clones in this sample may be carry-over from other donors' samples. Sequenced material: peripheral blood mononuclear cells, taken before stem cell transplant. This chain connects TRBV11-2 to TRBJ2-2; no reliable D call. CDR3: CASSLDRGELFF. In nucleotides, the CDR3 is TGTGCCAGCAGCTTAGATCGCGGGGAGCTGTTTTTT.